This T cell receptor beta chain is drawn from a study of blood T cell repertoires in COVID-19. Study at large: Samples taken during acute and convalescent COVID-19 were collected in the United States, Italy and Spain. T cells, B-cell-depleted T cells, or PBMCs provided the cDNA or gDNA that served as material.

The authors' processing: Amplification of reference gene primers provided the estimated nucleated cell counts. Some clones are missing from TCRdb's copy, which holds only in-frame ones; the method was immunoSEQ multiplex PCR. The V and J calls and clone size were taken over from that table, and D and trimming were inferred from the DNA. Here the sample spans 150,000 to 200,000 clones, approximately 90% being singletons. CDR3 length: 12 amino acids. V lost 7 bases and J lost 6, with 7 bases in between. The germline V gene has CDR1 SGHTA and CDR2 FQGNSA. The V call is TRBV7-2, the J call TRBJ1-6; D is unclear. The TCR was taken from a woman aged 45-65 years with acute or convalescent COVID-19. Sequenced input: peripheral blood. CDR3 amino acids: CASTSRNSPLHF. Here the CDR3 DNA reads TGTGCCAGCACCTCTCGTAATTCACCCCTCCACTTT.